This T cell receptor beta chain is from a study of T cell responses to AZD1222 COVID-19 vaccine. The germline V and J ends were trimmed by 9 bases and 0 bases, with 12 bases remaining between them. This CDR3 is 14 amino acids long. From germline, CDR1 is MDHEN and CDR2 SYDVKM. Measured with immunoSEQ multiplex PCR; TCRdb has only the in-frame clones, and not every one. The table has 200,000 to 250,000 clones, roughly 94% seen once; the top ten hold roughly 1.8%. The chain recombines TRBV28 with TRBJ1-5; D unresolved. The TCR comes from an adult who received the MenACWY meningococcal vaccine as a control. Specimen: peripheral blood, collected 28 days after the second dose of the MenACWY control vaccine. The CDR3 loop reads CASSAIHSNQPQHF. CDR3 nucleotides: TGTGCCAGTTCAGCGATCCATAGCAATCAGCCCCAGCATTTT.